These 17 T cell receptor beta chains came from one sample sequenced in a study of tumor-infiltrating lymphocytes in primary liver carcinoma. Both blood RNA, taken from unsorted whole blood, and germline DNA were extracted. With a constant-region primer, TCR beta cDNA was made from 450 to 500 ng of total RNA. Modified slightly, ARM-PCR produced TCR beta libraries over three nested multiplex PCR rounds. TRBV1-TRBV30 forward and Cbeta reverse primers drove the first two roughly 10-cycle rounds. TCRdb reprocessed the multiplex PCR reads with MiXCR, giving one entry per CDR3 protein. The sample comprises 150,000 to 200,000 distinct CDR3 sequences, about 60% of which are singletons, and approximately 68% rests with the top ten. Sequencing used peripheral blood. All receptors derive from a man aged 40-55 years with primary liver carcinoma and hepatitis B virus infection.

DNA for the CDR3: TGTGCCAGCAGTTATGACAGATCAACCGGGGAGCTGTTTTTT. The encoded protein is CASSYDRSTGELFF. This sequence joins TRBV6-5 and TRBJ2-2; a weak D match, TRBD1 (5 bases). This CDR3 comprises 14 residues. Germline V gives CDR1 MNHEY, CDR2 SVGAGI. V gave up 3 bases and J gave up 5 bases, with 10 bases separating them.

CDR3 sequence (DNA): TGCAGCGTTGAAACAGGGTCCAGGTACGAGCAGTACTTC. It is translated as CSVETGSRYEQYF. The V gene is TRBV29-1, the J gene TRBJ2-7, with D perhaps TRBD1 (6 bases). The CDR3 totals 13 residues. V lost 2 bases and J lost 4, with 12 bases in between. Germline CDR1 is SQVTM and CDR2 is ANQGSEA.

For this clonotype: One junction end does not reproduce the germline sequence, and a read error may be involved. CDR3 in amino acids: CSTYRLPGTEVFF. In DNA form, the CDR3 reads TGCAGCACGTACAGGCTACCGGGGACTGAAGTTTTCTTT. This rearrangement joins TRBV29-1 to TRBJ1-1; the D gene is possibly TRBD1 (5 bases). CDR1 and CDR2 from the germline V gene are SQVTM and ANQGSEA. This CDR3 has 13 residues.

This clonotype was recorded a few times. V usage is TRBV25-1 and J usage is TRBJ2-7; D not resolved. Germline CDR1 is MGHDK and CDR2 is SYGVNS. The CDR3 consists of 12 residues. Deletions cut 8 bases from V and 2 bases from J, with 10 bases between. For the CDR3, the DNA is TGTGCCAGCGGCCCGGATACCTACGAGCAGTACTTC. Encoded protein: CASGPDTYEQYF.

This clonotype has more than one count but fewer than ten. This chain uses TRBV4-2 with TRBJ1-1; D is possibly TRBD1 (5 bases). Trimming cost V 1 base and J 5 bases, with 17 bases left between them. The germline gives CDR1 LGHNA, CDR2 YNFKEQ. CDR3 size: 16 residues. The CDR3 loop is CASSQGEGSVETEAFF. DNA of the CDR3: TGTGCCAGCAGCCAAGGGGAGGGGTCGGTGGAAACTGAAGCTTTCTTT.

For the CDR3, the DNA is TGTGCCAGCAGCTTAGGGACTAGTGTGTCAATCCACAATGAGCAGTTCTTC. As protein: CASSLGTSVSIHNEQFF. The V gene is TRBV11-2, the J gene TRBJ2-1, with TRBD2 identical over 7 bases. The CDR3 is made up of 17 amino acids. Germline CDR1 and CDR2: SGHAT and FQNNGV. Unmatched junction bases numbered 11, after V lost 1 base and J lost 5 bases.

This clonotype has just one count. A much larger clone sits a single nucleotide away, making a read error possible. The rearrangement links TRBV7-8 to TRBJ1-5; the match to TRBD1 covers 9 bases. The germline V gene encodes CDR1 SGHVS and CDR2 FQNEAQ. Trimming cost V 7 bases and J 3 bases; bases outside gene matches: 7. This CDR3 is 15 amino acids long. CDR3 sequence reads: CASNPGTGNNQPQHF. CDR3 nucleotide sequence: TGTGCCAGCAACCCGGGGACAGGGAACAATCAGCCCCAGCATTTT.

As to this clonotype: At one end, the junction sequence differs from germline, possibly due to a read error. This sequence joins TRBV6-5 and TRBJ2-7, with 11 bases that match TRBD1. Germline CDR1 and CDR2: MNHEY and SVGAGI. This CDR3 is 14 amino acids long. CDR3 sequence (DNA): TGTACCAGCAGGGGACAGGGGGTGGGCTACGAGCAGTACTTC. This sequence encodes CTSRGQGVGYEQYF.

The CDR3 sequence: CAWSARTGYYNEQFF. CDR3 DNA: TGTGCCTGGAGTGCCCGGACAGGGTACTACAATGAGCAGTTCTTC. The chain links TRBV30 to TRBJ2-1; 8 bases align to TRBD1. Germline V lookup: CDR1 GTSNPN, CDR2 SVGIG (reference sequence). The CDR3 length is 15 residues. The J segment lost 3 bases and the V segment lost 1 base, leaving 5 bases of the junction unmatched.

In the case of this clonotype: A much larger clone lies one base from this, so it may be a read error. The chain combines TRBV4-2 with TRBJ2-1, with 13 bases that match TRBD2. The CDR3 length is 16 residues. Germline CDR1 is LGHNA and CDR2 is YNFKEQ. The DNA for the CDR3 is TGTACCAGCAGCCAAGATACTAGCGGGAGGGCAAAGGAGCAGTTCTTC. Translated: CTSSQDTSGRAKEQFF.

Note on this clonotype: The conserved final phenylalanine or tryptophan is absent from the CDR3, which likely points to a read error. This sequence joins TRBV29-1 and TRBJ2-1; D perhaps matches TRBD1 (5 bases). V lost 8 bases to trimming and J lost 0 bases, with 17 bases between them. CDR3 size: 15 residues. The V gene's germline CDR1 is SQVTM and CDR2 ANQGSEA. Here the CDR3 reads CSLGPPPSSYNEQFL. The CDR3 DNA reads as TGCAGCTTGGGGCCTCCTCCCAGCTCCTACAATGAGCAGTTCTTA.

This clonotype has more than one count but fewer than ten. The V gene is TRBV5-6, the J gene TRBJ2-6, with TRBD1 matching over 9 bases. CDR3 length: 18 amino acids. Germline V gene sequence: CDR1 SGHDT, CDR2 YYEEEE. After removal of 4 bases from V and 2 bases from J, the junction contained 10 bases not matched to a gene. The CDR3, as DNA: TGTGCCAGCAGCCTGCAGGGACAGGGTGTTACTGGGGCCAACGTCCTGACTTTC. This gives the protein CASSLQGQGVTGANVLTF.

This clonotype has only a few counts. The genes are TRBV11-1 and TRBJ2-1; 10 nucleotides agree with TRBD2. Per germline, CDR1 SGHAT and CDR2 FQDESV (reference sequence). J gave up 0 bases and V 8 bases, and 19 bases lay outside the gene matches. There are 20 residues in the CDR3. The CDR3, as DNA: TGTGCCAGCGGCTCTTTGGGGAGCGGGGGGGAGGGGGGCTCCTACAATGAGCAGTTCTTC. Translating gives CASGSLGSGGEGGSYNEQFF.

Worth noting for this clonotype: A much larger clone lies one base from this, so it may be a read error. The chain couples TRBV29-1 to TRBJ2-3, with unresolved D. This CDR3 has 13 amino acids. Per the germline V gene, CDR1 is SQVTM and CDR2 is ANQGSEA. Trimming stripped 5 bases from V and 3 bases from J, with 12 bases between. The CDR3 here is CSVPGPRTDTQYF. The CDR3 DNA follows: TGCAGCGTTCCCGGACCTCGTACAGATACGCAGTATTTT.

The chain links TRBV12-3 or TRBV12-4 to TRBJ2-3; 7 nucleotides agree with TRBD2. Trimming at V came to 3 bases and at J to 6 bases, leaving 3 bases not matched to a gene. This CDR3 has 13 amino acids. This CDR3 is CASSLGGEDTQYF. The CDR3 DNA follows: TGTGCCAGCAGTTTGGGAGGGGAGGATACGCAGTATTTT.

This chain connects TRBV6-1 to TRBJ1-3; the D is unclear. This CDR3 contains 14 residues. Trimming stripped 3 bases from V and 0 bases from J, with 6 bases between. Germline V gene sequence: CDR1 MNHNS, CDR2 SASEGT. CDR3 coding DNA: TGTGCCAGCAGTGACATGGTCTCTGGAAACACCATATATTTT. Translation gives CASSDMVSGNTIYF.

This clonotype was observed a few times. In DNA, the CDR3 is TGTGCCACCCGACGGGGGGCTGGTACAGATACGCAGTATTTT. Translation gives CATRRGAGTDTQYF. The J gene is TRBJ2-3, the V gene TRBV6-1; a weak D match, TRBD2 (7 bases). CDR1 MNHNS and CDR2 SASEGT come from the germline V gene. CDR3 size: 14 residues. V lost 10 bases and J lost 3, with 17 bases in between.